This TCR beta chain was sequenced in a study of cytomegalovirus exposure and HLA in healthy donors. Whole-study results and caveats: Later on, an analysis found that several of the most significant clusters appeared to be linked to common viral pathogens, which included parvovirus B19. According to reports, the classifier identified cytomegalovirus status with high specificity and sensitivity. Later analysis revealed greater clonal expansion in HLA-associated TCR beta chains than in equally common others.

V trimming: 5 bases; J trimming: 8 bases; junction bases outside the gene matches: 4. From germline, CDR1 is MNHEY and CDR2 SMNVEV (reference sequence). The CDR3 spans 12 residues. To note about this clone: The antigen remains unidentified.

Primers included in the PCR were 60 Vbeta and 13 Jbeta primers. Sequencing was performed with immunoSEQ multiplex PCR; in TCRdb, only in-frame clones are kept and a portion is missing. The sample table includes 68,000 or so clones. This chain uses TRBV27 with TRBJ1-2, with 8 nucleotides matching TRBD1. The sequence came from a boy younger than 18 in good health and CMV-seronegative. Sequences were obtained from PBMCs. The CDR3 coding sequence is TGTGCCAGCAGTCCAGGACAGGGCGGCTACACCTTC. Translation: CASSPGQGGYTF.